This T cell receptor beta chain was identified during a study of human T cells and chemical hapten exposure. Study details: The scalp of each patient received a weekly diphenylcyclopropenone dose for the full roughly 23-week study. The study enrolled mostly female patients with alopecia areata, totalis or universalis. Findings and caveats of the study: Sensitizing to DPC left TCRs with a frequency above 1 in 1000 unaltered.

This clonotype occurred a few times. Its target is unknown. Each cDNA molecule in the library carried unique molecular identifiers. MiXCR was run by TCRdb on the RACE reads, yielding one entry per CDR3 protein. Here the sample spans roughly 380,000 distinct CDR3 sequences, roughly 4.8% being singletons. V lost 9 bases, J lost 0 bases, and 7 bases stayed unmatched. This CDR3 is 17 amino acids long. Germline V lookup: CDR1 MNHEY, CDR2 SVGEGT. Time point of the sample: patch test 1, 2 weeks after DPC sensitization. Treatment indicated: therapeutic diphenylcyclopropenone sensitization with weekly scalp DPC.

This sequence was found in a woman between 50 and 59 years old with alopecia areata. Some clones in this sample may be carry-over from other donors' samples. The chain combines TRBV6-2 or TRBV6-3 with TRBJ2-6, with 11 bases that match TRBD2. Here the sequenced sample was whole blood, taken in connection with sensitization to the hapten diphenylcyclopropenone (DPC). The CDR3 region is CASSRLAGPSGANVLTF. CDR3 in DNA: TGTGCCAGTTCGCGACTAGCGGGACCCTCTGGGGCCAACGTCCTGACTTTC.